The clone carrying this TCR beta chain appeared many times. No treatment of any kind had been given to any patient before thyroid surgery. The CDR3 covers 13 residues. The germline V gene encodes CDR1 MNHNS and CDR2 SASEGT. Trimming removed 7 bases from V and 6 bases from J; junction bases left unmatched: 6. This sample stems from a study of metastatic and nonmetastatic thyroid tumors. TCRdb called clones again from the PCR reads with MiXCR. Counted here are 34,000 or so clones, less than 20% occurring once; the ten biggest clones make up 8%. The TCR originated in a female donor with papillary thyroid cancer or a benign thyroid nodule (not recorded which). Some clones in this sample may be carry-over from other donors' samples. The specimen sequenced was blood. This chain joins TRBV6-1 and TRBJ1-2, with 9 bases identical to TRBD1. DNA for the CDR3: TGTGCCAGCAAAATAAGACAGGGGGATGGCTACACCTTC. This encodes CASKIRQGDGYTF.